This T cell receptor (beta chain) was sequenced in a study of PD-L1 blockade in urothelial cancer (dated by TCRdb to about 2017). General notes on the study: All patients started therapy around 2014 and received atezolizumab 1,200 mg intravenously every 3 weeks. Twenty-five of 29 patients were males with bladder-origin urothelial cancer, and about 65% of the roughly 30 reported a prior smoking history. An ECOG performance status of 0 or 1 was recorded for the patients, and 0 to 3 prior chemotherapy regimens had been received by the patients. Blood samples were analyzed 3 weeks after the start of treatment (second dose) and 6 weeks after the start of treatment. Blood samples gave median yields of approximately 130,000 T cells and more than 80,000 unique TCRs, along with a median clonality of about 0.084. The study, an exploratory multi-omic analysis, examined somatic, immune and clinical correlates of response to PD-L1 blockade with atezolizumab in urothelial cancer. Pretreatment tumor samples, along with matched peripheral blood serially collected before and after atezolizumab treatment, were subjected to TCR sequencing. Durable clinical benefit was defined as a progression-free survival longer than 6 months, and TCR features were additionally tested against progression-free survival and overall survival. In the same patients, pretreatment tumors underwent whole exome sequencing and RNA sequencing in addition to TCR sequencing. Nine patients reached durable clinical benefit, while 20 or so patients did not. Pretreatment blood TCR-seq was available for twenty-nine patients, at least one posttreatment blood collection was obtained for around 25 patients, and tumor TCR-seq was available for around 25 patients. The research as a whole found: Small sample size (n ≈ 30) and many exploratory analyses mean the results are intended to be hypothesis-generating. A pretreatment peripheral blood TCR clonality below the median was linked to improved progression-free and overall survival. At 3 weeks after the start of treatment, tumor-associated TCR clones in peripheral blood had expanded more in patients with durable benefit (n ≈ 24, p = 0.022).

A total of some 30 patients with locally advanced or metastatic urothelial carcinoma, treated at Memorial Sloan Kettering on a trial protocol, made up the cohort. Peripheral blood mononuclear cells were collected pretreatment and during treatment, with between 1 and 8 total time points per patient. The Qiagen DNeasy Blood extraction kit was used to purify genomic DNA from total PBMCs and from tumor samples. PBMCs were collected pretreatment and during treatment and were isolated and stored as previously described. Each PCR received spiked-in synthetic TCR analog templates so that absolute template abundance could be estimated from read counts. The immunoSEQ assay used bias-controlled V and J gene primers to amplify TCRbeta CDR3 regions from genomic DNA. Rearranged TCRbeta segments were sequenced at approximately 20X coverage. Processing in the source paper ran as follows. Clustering was used to correct sequencing errors, and CDR3s were annotated against IMGT to assign V, D and J genes. Downstream analyses used only productive TCRbeta rearrangements, leaving out any out-of-frame or stop-codon sequences. Clonality was calculated as one minus the Shannon entropy normalized by the log of the number of unique productive sequences. Fisher's exact test with Benjamini-Hochberg correction, using a cutoff of adjusted p below 0.01, was how clones that differed between time points or between blood and tumor were identified. TCRdb carries this immuneACCESS record with in-frame sequences only. Its versions omit some clonotypes, under half of them owing to an unresolved V gene in the studies checked, with the rest unexplained. The V and J calls and the clone size are those of that table, but D and trimming were determined from the DNA. In this sample the table shows about 49,000 clones, nearly 90% of which occur a single time. Of the sample, approximately 7.7% falls within the top ten clones.

Worth noting for this clone: Which antigen it targets is not known. No base quality values were provided; no much bigger clone lies one nucleotide off.

Trimming takes 6 bases off V and 7 bases off J; junction bases not matched to a gene: 6. The CDR3 runs 13 amino acids, cysteine and phenylalanine included. The kept DNA is CDR3 alone, 39 bases in frame from the first base. CDR1 and CDR2 are read off the germline V gene as SQVTM and ANQGSEA. This receptor was taken from a man in his 60s with urothelial cancer. Recombination linked TRBV29-1 to TRBJ1-1, with TRBD1 matching 12 junction bases. This sample comprised PBMCs, obtained around atezolizumab (anti-PD-L1) treatment. The DNA sequence is given as TGCAGCGTGGGGACAGGGGGCAGTGATGAAGCTTTCTTT. This sequence encodes CSVGTGGSDEAFF.